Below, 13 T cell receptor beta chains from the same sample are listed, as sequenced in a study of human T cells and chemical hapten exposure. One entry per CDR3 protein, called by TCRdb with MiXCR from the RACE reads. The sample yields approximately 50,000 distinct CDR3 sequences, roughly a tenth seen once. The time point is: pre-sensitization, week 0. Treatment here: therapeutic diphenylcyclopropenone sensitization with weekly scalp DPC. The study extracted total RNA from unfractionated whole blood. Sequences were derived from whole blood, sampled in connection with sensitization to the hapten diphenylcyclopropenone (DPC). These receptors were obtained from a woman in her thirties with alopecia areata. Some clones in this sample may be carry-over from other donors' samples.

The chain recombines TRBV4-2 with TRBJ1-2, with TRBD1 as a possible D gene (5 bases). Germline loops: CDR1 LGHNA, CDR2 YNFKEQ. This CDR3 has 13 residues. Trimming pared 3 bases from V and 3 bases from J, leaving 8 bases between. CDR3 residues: CASSQGDDYGYTF. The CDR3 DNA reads TGTGCCAGCAGCCAGGGGGATGACTATGGCTACACCTTC.

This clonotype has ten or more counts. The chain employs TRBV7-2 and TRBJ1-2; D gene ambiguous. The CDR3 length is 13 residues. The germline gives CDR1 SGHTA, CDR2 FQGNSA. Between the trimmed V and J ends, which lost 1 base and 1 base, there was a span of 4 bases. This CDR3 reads CASSLDNNYGYTF. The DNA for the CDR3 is TGTGCCAGCAGCTTAGACAATAACTATGGCTACACCTTC.

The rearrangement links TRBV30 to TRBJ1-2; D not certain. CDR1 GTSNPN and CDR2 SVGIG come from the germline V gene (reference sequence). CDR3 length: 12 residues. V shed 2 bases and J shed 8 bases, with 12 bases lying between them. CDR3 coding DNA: TGTGCCTGGAGTTACATGGGTGGCGGCTACACCTTC. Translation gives CAWSYMGGGYTF.

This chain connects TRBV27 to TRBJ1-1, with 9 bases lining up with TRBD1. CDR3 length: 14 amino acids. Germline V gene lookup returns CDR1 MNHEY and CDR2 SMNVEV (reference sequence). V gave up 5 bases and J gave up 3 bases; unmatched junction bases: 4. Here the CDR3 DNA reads TGTGCCAGCAGTACAGGGGGCGCGGACACTGAAGCTTTCTTT. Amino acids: CASSTGGADTEAFF.

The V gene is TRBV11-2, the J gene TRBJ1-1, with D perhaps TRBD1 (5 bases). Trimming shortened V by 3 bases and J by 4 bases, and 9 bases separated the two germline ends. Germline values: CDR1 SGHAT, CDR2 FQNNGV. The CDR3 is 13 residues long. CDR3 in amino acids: CASSFQRGTEAFF. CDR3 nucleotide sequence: TGTGCCAGCAGCTTCCAGAGGGGCACTGAAGCTTTCTTT. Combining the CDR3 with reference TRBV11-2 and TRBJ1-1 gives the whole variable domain EAGVAQSPRYKIIEKRQSVAFWCNPISGHATLYWYQQILGQGPKLLIQFQNNGVVDDSQLPKDRFSAERLKGVDSTLKIQPAKLEDSAVYLCASSFQRGTEAFFGQGTRLTVV.

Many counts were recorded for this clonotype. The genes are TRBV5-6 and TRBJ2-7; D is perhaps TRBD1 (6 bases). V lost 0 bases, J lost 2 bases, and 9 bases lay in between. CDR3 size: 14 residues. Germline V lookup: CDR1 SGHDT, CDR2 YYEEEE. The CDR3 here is CASSLAWGPYEQYF. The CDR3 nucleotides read TGTGCCAGCAGCTTGGCGTGGGGGCCCTACGAGCAGTACTTC.

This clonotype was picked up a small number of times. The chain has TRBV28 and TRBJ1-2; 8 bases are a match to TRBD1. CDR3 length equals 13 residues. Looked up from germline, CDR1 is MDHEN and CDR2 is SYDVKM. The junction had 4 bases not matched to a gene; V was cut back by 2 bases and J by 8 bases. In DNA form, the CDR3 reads TGTGCCAGCAGTTTACAGGGGGCGGAAGGCTACACCTTC. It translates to CASSLQGAEGYTF.

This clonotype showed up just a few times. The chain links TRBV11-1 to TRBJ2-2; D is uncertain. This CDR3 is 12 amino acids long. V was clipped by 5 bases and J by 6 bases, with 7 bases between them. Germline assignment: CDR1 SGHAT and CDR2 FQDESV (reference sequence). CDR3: CASSQDPGELFF. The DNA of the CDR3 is TGTGCCAGCAGCCAGGACCCCGGGGAGCTGTTTTTT.

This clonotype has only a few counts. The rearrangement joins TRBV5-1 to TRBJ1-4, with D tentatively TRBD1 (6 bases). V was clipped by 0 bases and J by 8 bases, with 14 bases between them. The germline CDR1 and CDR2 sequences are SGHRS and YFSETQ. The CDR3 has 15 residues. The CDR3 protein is CASSLAVKGGEKLFF. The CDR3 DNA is TGCGCCAGCAGCTTGGCCGTAAAGGGGGGAGAAAAACTGTTTTTT.

In nucleotides, the CDR3 is TGTGCCAGCAGCCAAATGGGACTAGCGGGGGCAGATACGCAGTATTTT. Its translation: CASSQMGLAGADTQYF. The V call is TRBV4-2, the J call TRBJ2-3, with 14 nucleotides matching TRBD2. This CDR3 spans 16 amino acids. Looked up from germline, CDR1 is LGHNA and CDR2 is YNFKEQ. V lost 2 bases, J lost 4 bases, and 2 bases stayed unmatched.

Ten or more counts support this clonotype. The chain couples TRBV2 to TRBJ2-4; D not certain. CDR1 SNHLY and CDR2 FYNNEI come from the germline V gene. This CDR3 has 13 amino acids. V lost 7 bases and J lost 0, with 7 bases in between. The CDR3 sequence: CASTGLAKNIQYF. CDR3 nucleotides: TGTGCCAGCACGGGCCTAGCCAAAAACATTCAGTACTTC.

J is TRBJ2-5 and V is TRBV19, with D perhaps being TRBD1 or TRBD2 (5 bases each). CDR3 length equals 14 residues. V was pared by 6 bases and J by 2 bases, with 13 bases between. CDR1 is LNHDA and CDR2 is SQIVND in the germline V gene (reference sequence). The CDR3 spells CASSSGTDQETQYF. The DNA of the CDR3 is TGTGCCAGTAGCTCCGGGACGGATCAAGAGACCCAGTACTTC.

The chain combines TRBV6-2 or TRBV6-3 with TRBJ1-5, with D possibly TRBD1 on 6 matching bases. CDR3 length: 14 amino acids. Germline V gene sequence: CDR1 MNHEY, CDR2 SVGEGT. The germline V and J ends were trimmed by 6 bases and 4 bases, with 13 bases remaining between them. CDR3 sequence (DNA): TGTGCCAGCAGACGGGACATCCGTAATCAGCCCCAGCATTTT. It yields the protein CASRRDIRNQPQHF.